The clone carrying this T cell receptor (beta chain) was counted at least ten times. Antigen: not known. Other DNA sequences in this sample translate to the same CDR3. MiXCR was used by TCRdb to re-call the PCR reads. The table lists around 21,000 clones, 22% of them singletons. Germline V gives CDR1 DFQATT, CDR2 SNEGSKA (reference sequence). This CDR3 comprises 11 residues. Trimming cost V 3 bases and J 6 bases, with 7 bases left between them. The data were obtained in a study of metastatic and nonmetastatic thyroid tumors. Study background: For malignant and benign thyroid patients, tumor or nodule tissue and blood were the sources whose repertoires were compared. The study's findings and limits: The study reportedly found significantly higher TCR beta diversity in malignant thyroid tumors than benign nodules, in blood and tumor.

Thyroid surgery took place with no prior treatment in any patient. Sample: tumor tissue. The chain has TRBV20-1 and TRBJ2-3; D not resolved. The sequence came from a male donor with papillary thyroid cancer or a benign thyroid nodule (not recorded which). Some clones in this sample may be carry-over from other donors' samples. The CDR3 DNA is TGCAGTGCTAGCGGTCGGGATACGCAGTATTTT. It is translated as CSASGRDTQYF.